This T cell receptor beta chain came from a study of regulatory T cells in long-lasting Graves disease. Broader study findings: Sharing of public clonotypes was greater in persistent patients (around 2,500) than in new patients (around 1,000).

Per the germline V gene, CDR1 is SGHRS and CDR2 is YFSETQ. Losses at the gene ends were 4 bases for V and 6 bases for J; bases not matched to a gene: 8. The CDR3 consists of 15 residues. Through Arm-PCR of CDR3 regions and iRepertoire HTBI primers, TCR beta libraries were built. TCRdb itself ran the multiplex PCR reads through MiXCR, one entry per CDR3 protein. Of hundreds of thousands of distinct CDR3 sequences in the sample, around 19% were seen once. Note on this clonotype: The antigen remains undetermined.

The time point: persistent/refractory GD, antithyroid drugs over 5 years with positive TRAb. RNA isolated from PBMCs was used to make the TCR library. Sequencing used peripheral blood mononuclear cells (PBMCs), obtained when the disease was refractory, from a patient treated with antithyroid drugs. This TCR came from a female donor with Graves disease. The chain links TRBV5-1 to TRBJ1-1; 11 bases are shared with TRBD1. Written as DNA, the CDR3 is TGCGCCAGCAGCACTGGACAGGGGGCGAGGGCTGAAGCTTTCTTT. This translates into CASSTGQGARAEAFF.